These T cell receptor beta chains were read from a single sample in a study of chemoradiotherapy in HPV16-positive cancers. TCRdb's copy holds only in-frame clones and misses some; the assay was immunoSEQ multiplex PCR. Among fewer than 25,000 clones listed, roughly 92% were seen once. This sample comprised blood, obtained from a patient who underwent chemoradiotherapy. These TCRs come from a human donor with HPV-associated anogenital cancer. The conserved cysteine and the conserved F or W are not part of the CDR3 here. Size values are once, few and many counts, or a class for expanded clones, and some rows have none.

TRBV18	13	NA	TRBJ2-7	ASSLDGPRAYEQY
TRBV2	6	NA	TRBJ1-1	ASGNAF
TRBV5-5	11	NA	TRBJ1-1	ASILEPNTEAF
TRBV11-2	13	NA	TRBJ2-3	ASSRGGEDTDTQY
TRBV18	13	NA	TRBJ2-7	ASSPDGGPTYEQY
TRBV2	14	NA	TRBJ2-1	ASAAFRGLATGEQF
TRBV6-6	10	NA	TRBJ2-1	ASSYSVGFRF
TRBV18	15	NA	TRBJ1-5	ASSPPGQQGAGQPQH
TRBV5-1	11	NA	TRBJ2-7	ASSLGASYEQY
TRBV7-6	15	NA	NA	ASSLAGTSGSDNEQY
TRBV7-3	13	NA	TRBJ2-7	ASSLSYSDSYEQY
TRBV7-2	13	NA	TRBJ2-7	ASSLRLAGYYEQY
TRBV10-2	13	NA	TRBJ2-3	ASSEGEISTDTQY
TRBV7-2	12	NA	TRBJ1-1	ASRPGQGYTEAF
TRBV7-7	11	few	TRBJ2-7	ASSLGSNYEQY
TRBV10-1	12	NA	TRBJ1-3	ARRPGTSGNTIY
TRBV19	13	NA	TRBJ1-2	ASSTGTGGNYGYT
TRBV29-1	12	once	TRBJ1-1	SVVARGGDTEAF
TRBV19	12	NA	TRBJ2-4	ASRSAGGGNIQY
TRBV5-8	14	NA	TRBJ2-3	ASSWTGTSGTDTQY
TRBV4-3	12	NA	TRBJ2-7	ASSELAGSYEQY
TRBV5-4	15	NA	TRBJ2-1	ASSRSTLAGGRNEQF
TRBV23-1	15	NA	TRBJ2-2	ASSQSRQGSGTGELF
TRBV7-2	13	NA	TRBJ2-7	ASSQRGLAHYEQY
TRBV13	11	NA	TRBJ2-7	ASSRRYSYEQY
TRBV5-1	14	NA	TRBJ1-2	ASTPLTGGVGYGYT
TRBV27	15	NA	TRBJ1-1	ASSLVDRARMNTEAF
TRBV6-1	16	once	TRBJ1-1	ASSELVVGQGKNTEAF
TRBV5-1	17	NA	TRBJ2-1	ASSSSGTSGQTSYNEQF
TRBV15	12	NA	TRBJ1-2	ATSKNPGLYGYT
TRBV29-1	13	NA	TRBJ2-6	SVKTLLSGANVLT
TRBV28	13	NA	TRBJ2-7	ASSQTSGGSYEQY
TRBV4-2	13	NA	TRBJ1-4	ASSPPTGGSEKLF
TRBV7-2	13	NA	TRBJ2-2	ASSLTSGYTGELF
TRBV5-1	12	few	TRBJ1-2	ASSLSTVAYGYT
TRBV7-9	13	NA	TRBJ2-3	ASSLFLQNTDTQY
TRBV7-9	16	NA	TRBJ2-7	ASIDSGLEFSGSYEQY
TRBV19	13	NA	TRBJ1-5	ASRFAGGMGQPQH
TRBV4-3	14	NA	TRBJ2-1	ASSQDSTGVNNEQF
TRBV7-2	14	NA	TRBJ2-1	ASILSGGRRYNEQF
TRBV5-1	10	NA	TRBJ2-1	ASSEPDNEQF
TRBV7-3	14	NA	TRBJ2-1	ASSLRLAGVYNEQF
TRBV10-3	12	NA	TRBJ2-2	AISEGAGTGELF
TRBV7-2	12	few	TRBJ1-1	ASSPQALGTEAF
TRBV9	13	NA	TRBJ2-1	ASSVVGTGISEQF
TRBV4-1	13	NA	TRBJ1-2	ASSQDTNKDYGYT
TRBV19	9	NA	TRBJ2-1	ASSMSQGQF
TRBV15	12	NA	TRBJ1-6	ATSRVGGLSPLH
TRBV9	13	once	TRBJ2-3	ASSPRGTGPDTQY
TRBV6-1	13	NA	TRBJ1-3	ASSEPHGVGNTIY
TRBV19	13	NA	TRBJ2-1	ASSILRASYNEQF